This T cell receptor beta chain was observed in a study of patients and donors after allogeneic stem cell transplantation. From germline, CDR1 is SNHLY and CDR2 FYNNEI. Deletions cut 3 bases from V and 7 bases from J, with 16 bases between. The CDR3 totals 16 residues. In TCRdb, the RT-PCR reads were re-called with MiXCR into one record per CDR3 protein. Among some 960,000 distinct CDR3 sequences listed, roughly 17% were seen once. The sequence was obtained from a human donor who was either an allogeneic HSCT recipient or a stem cell or donor lymphocyte infusion donor (not recorded which). It is not recorded whose cells these are; they may come from a transplant donor. The specimen was blood, either unsorted or a sorted T cell fraction (not recorded which). The gene calls are TRBV2 and TRBJ1-6; perhaps TRBD1 as D (5 bases). Here the CDR3 DNA reads TGTGCCAGCAGTGAGTTGGGGCAGGGCCTCAATTCACCCCTCCACTTT. Amino acid sequence: CASSELGQGLNSPLHF.